The clone carrying this TCR beta chain was seen many times. Its antigen is currently unknown. The germline gives CDR1 MGHRA, CDR2 YSYEKL. The CDR3 totals 18 residues. V lost 7 bases and J lost 1; bases outside the gene matches: 19. This record comes from a study of CD8 T cells in ankylosing spondylitis. General study findings and limits: Within ankylosing spondylitis blood, a TCR beta motif made up of seven to nine highly homologous variants appeared to be characteristic. A number of the motif variants had already been described in reactive arthritis synovial fluid and blood. Peripheral blood samples showed relatively rare disease-linked clones, and these clones were CD8+.

Generation of TCR beta libraries employed quantitative 5'-RACE incorporating molecular barcodes. TCRdb re-analysed the 5' RACE reads in MiXCR, keeping a single row per CDR3 protein. Here the sample spans a few hundred thousand distinct CDR3 sequences, approximately 12% being singletons. Material for sequencing was blood, either unsorted or a sorted T cell fraction (not recorded which). The rearrangement links TRBV4-1 to TRBJ2-7, with TRBD2 identical over 7 bases. This TCR derives from a male donor with ankylosing spondylitis or in good health (not recorded which). The CDR3 region has the DNA TGCGCCAGCACAACGGGAGAGCGGGGAACCAAATCTTCCTACGAGCAGTACTTC. Its protein product is CASTTGERGTKSSYEQYF.